A single sample is the source of the 21 T cell receptor beta chains below, sequenced in a study of shared clonotypes between healthy human individuals. Produced via immunoSEQ multiplex PCR; TCRdb's table is partial and in-frame only. The sample records 2 million to 2.5 million clones, over 85% being singletons. Input material: naive CD4+ T cells from PBMCs. This sample's subset: CD45RA+ positively selected. Receptors originate from a man aged 18 to 30 in good health. Some clones in this sample may be carry-over from other donors' samples.

V is TRBV6-5 and J is TRBJ1-6; 8 positions agree with TRBD1. The CDR3 runs to 15 residues. The J segment lost 10 bases and the V segment lost 4 bases, leaving 9 bases of the junction unmatched. Germline-derived CDR1 and CDR2 are MNHEY and SVGAGI. Here the CDR3 reads CASSSGQGAESPLHF. CDR3 DNA sequence: TGTGCCAGCAGTTCCGGCCAGGGGGCCGAGTCACCCCTCCACTTT.

In its sample, this clone was seen once. Other nucleotide sequences in the sample specify the same CDR3. V is TRBV29-1 and J is TRBJ2-3; D remains ambiguous. Germline assignment: CDR1 SQVTM and CDR2 ANQGSEA. The CDR3 is made up of 12 amino acids. V was cut by 3 bases and J by 1 base, with 5 bases left in between. CDR3 DNA sequence: TGCAGCGTTGATCCAGGCACAGATACGCAGTATTTT. Translating it yields CSVDPGTDTQYF.

This chain connects TRBV5-4 to TRBJ2-3, with 7 bases that match TRBD1. V was clipped by 0 bases and J by 3 bases; unmatched bases: 7. The CDR3 sequence is 16 residues long. The germline V gene has CDR1 SGHNT and CDR2 YYREEE (reference sequence). CDR3 amino acids: CASSLAGTVATDTQYF. In DNA, the CDR3 is TGTGCCAGCAGCTTGGCAGGGACAGTTGCGACAGATACGCAGTATTTT.

A note on this clone: Other DNA sequences within the sample encode an identical CDR3. The chain employs TRBV28 and TRBJ2-1; 11 bases match TRBD2. CDR3 length equals 16 residues. Germline-derived CDR1 and CDR2 are MDHEN and SYDVKM. With 4 bases clipped from V and 2 bases from J, the junction kept 4 bases outside the gene matches. The CDR3 DNA reads as TGTGCCAGCAGTTCCCTAGCGGGGGGCCCCTACAATGAGCAGTTCTTC. Amino acid sequence: CASSSLAGGPYNEQFF.

Details on this clone: This sample also contains other DNA sequences that code for the same CDR3. V usage is TRBV9 and J usage is TRBJ2-1, with D tentatively TRBD1 (6 bases). The CDR3 is 15 amino acids. Trimming stripped 2 bases from V and 3 bases from J, with 12 bases between. Per germline, CDR1 SGDLS and CDR2 YYNGEE. The CDR3 DNA reads TGTGCCAGCAGCGTTCAGGGGCAGAGCTACAATGAGCAGTTCTTC. This sequence encodes CASSVQGQSYNEQFF.

The rearrangement joins TRBV4-3 to TRBJ2-4; either TRBD1 or TRBD2 may supply D (6 bases each). Germline CDR1 LGHNA, CDR2 YSLEER. The CDR3 runs 16 residues. V was clipped by 1 base and J by 6 bases, with 16 bases between them. Here the CDR3 reads CASSQVGAGRRNIQYF. CDR3 bases: TGCGCCAGCAGCCAAGTGGGGGCGGGGCGGAGAAACATTCAGTACTTC.

The chain couples TRBV18 to TRBJ2-1; D possibly corresponds to TRBD1 (5 bases). This CDR3 is 13 amino acids long. V was cut by 6 bases and J by 4 bases, with 10 bases left in between. Germline CDR1 reads KGHSH; CDR2 reads LQKENI. This CDR3 is CASSRQPYNEQFF. CDR3 bases: TGTGCCAGCTCTCGACAGCCTTACAATGAGCAGTTCTTC.

This chain connects TRBV28 to TRBJ2-5; D possibly corresponds to TRBD2 (7 bases). This CDR3 region has 14 residues. Germline V gene data show CDR1 as MDHEN and CDR2 as SYDVKM. Between the trimmed V and J ends, which lost 2 bases and 7 bases, there was a span of 14 bases. Here the CDR3 DNA reads TGTGCCAGCAGTTTAATTGCGGGGGCAGGGACCCAGTACTTC. Its protein is CASSLIAGAGTQYF.

This chain links TRBV5-1 with TRBJ1-6, with 10 bases fitting TRBD1. Germline V lookup: CDR1 SGHRS, CDR2 YFSETQ. The CDR3 runs 16 residues. Trimming took 3 bases from V and 5 from J; bases not matched to a gene: 5. The CDR3 is CASSWTGGGDNSPLHF. As DNA, the CDR3 is TGCGCCAGCAGCTGGACAGGGGGAGGGGATAATTCACCCCTCCACTTT.

The chain is built from TRBV7-2 and TRBJ1-2; weak D call: TRBD1 (5 bases). The CDR3 covers 15 residues. Germline V lookup: CDR1 SGHTA, CDR2 FQGNSA. V was shortened by 5 bases and J by 2 bases, with 15 bases between the two germline ends. The CDR3 DNA reads as TGTGCCAGCAGCCCAACGTCCGGGGCCAACTATGGCTACACCTTC. This encodes CASSPTSGANYGYTF.

This clone was seen more than once but under ten times. This sequence joins TRBV30 and TRBJ1-1; 10 bases agree with TRBD1. From germline, CDR1 is GTSNPN and CDR2 SVGIG (reference sequence). J gave up 5 bases and V 1 base, and 4 bases lay outside the gene matches. The CDR3 is made up of 14 amino acids. The CDR3, as DNA: TGTGCCTGGAGTGCCGGGACAGGGGTTACTGAAGCTTTCTTT. Protein product: CAWSAGTGVTEAFF. Full variable domain (rest looked up from reference TRBV30 and TRBJ1-1): SQTIHQWPATLVQPVGSPLSLECTVEGTSNPNLYWYRQAAGRGLQLLFYSVGIGQISSEVPQNLSASRPQDRQFILSSKKLLLSDSGFYLCAWSAGTGVTEAFFGQGTRLTVV.

This clone was picked up a small number of times. This chain uses TRBV5-1 with TRBJ2-1; D is possibly TRBD2 (6 bases). Trimming took 4 bases from V and 6 from J, leaving 23 bases between them. In germline, CDR1 is SGHRS, CDR2 YFSETQ. CDR3 length: 17 residues. The CDR3 DNA reads TGCGCCAGCAGCCCTCCTCTCCTAGGAAGCGGGCTCAATGAGCAGTTCTTC. This gives the protein CASSPPLLGSGLNEQFF.

The chain couples TRBV4-3 to TRBJ2-3; 8 nucleotides align to TRBD1. Germline V gene lookup returns CDR1 LGHNA and CDR2 YSLEER. J gave up 4 bases and V 4 bases, and 10 bases lay outside the gene matches. This CDR3 comprises 16 residues. In DNA, the CDR3 is TGCGCCAGCAGCCCAAGGGGGCAGGGGGCCCCAGATACGCAGTATTTT. Its translation: CASSPRGQGAPDTQYF.

The V gene is TRBV5-5, the J gene TRBJ2-1; 9 nucleotides agree with TRBD1. V lost 3 bases and J lost 5; bases outside the gene matches: 6. CDR1 SGHKS and CDR2 YYEKEE come from the germline V gene (reference sequence). The CDR3 sequence is 15 residues long. Here the CDR3 DNA reads TGTGCCAGCAGCTGGGGGACAGGGCTCGACAATGAGCAGTTCTTC. Its translation is CASSWGTGLDNEQFF.

The count of this clone is one. One end of the junction does not line up with germline, which may come from a read error. The chain is built from TRBV18 and TRBJ1-2; D gene unclear. The CDR3 length is 13 residues. CDR1 is KGHSH, CDR2 LQKENI, per germline. The CDR3 protein is CASSPMANYGCTF. CDR3 DNA: TGTGCCAGCTCACCAATGGCTAACTATGGCTGCACCTTC.

The chain's CDR3 is CAISDRVATLYEQYF. In DNA, the CDR3 is TGTGCCATCAGTGACCGAGTAGCCACCCTCTACGAGCAGTACTTC. This chain uses TRBV10-3 with TRBJ2-7; D unresolved. This CDR3 is 15 amino acids long. Germline values: CDR1 ENHRY, CDR2 SYGVKD. Trimming pared 3 bases from V and 3 bases from J, leaving 15 bases between.

V usage is TRBV2 and J usage is TRBJ2-5, with D perhaps matching TRBD1 (7 bases). The CDR3 extends over 15 amino acids. Trimming removed 6 bases at V and 4 bases at J, with 18 bases between. Germline V lookup: CDR1 SNHLY, CDR2 FYNNEI. The CDR3 nucleotides read TGTGCCAGCAGGAAACAGGGGCGGGAAGGAGAGACCCAGTACTTC. This codes for CASRKQGREGETQYF.

The J gene is TRBJ1-6, the V gene TRBV14; no clear D gene. The ends were cut back, 0 bases at V and 11 bases at J, with 5 bases in the middle. Germline assignment: CDR1 SGHDN and CDR2 FVKESK. The length of the CDR3 is 12 residues. This CDR3 reads CASSQDRPPLHF. Here the CDR3 DNA reads TGTGCCAGCAGCCAAGACCGGCCACCCCTCCACTTT.

The chain joins TRBV27 to TRBJ2-5; tentatively, D is TRBD1 (5 bases). The J call could be wrong; TRBJ2-7 is a better fit for the DNA end. The germline V gene has CDR1 MNHEY and CDR2 SMNVEV (reference sequence). This CDR3 has 15 residues. The chain's CDR3 is CASSLQGAGSYEQYF. The CDR3 DNA sequence: TGTGCCAGCAGTTTACAGGGTGCCGGATCCTACGAGCAGTACTTC.

Concerning this clone itself: The same CDR3 also results from other DNA sequences found in this sample. This chain joins TRBV18 and TRBJ2-3; D is undetermined. V shed 0 bases and J shed 0 bases, with 7 bases lying between them. The germline V gene encodes CDR1 KGHSH and CDR2 LQKENI. The CDR3 is 15 residues long. Here the CDR3 reads CASSPPGPSTDTQYF. As DNA, the CDR3 is TGTGCCAGCTCACCACCCGGTCCTAGCACAGATACGCAGTATTTT.

The rearrangement links TRBV30 to TRBJ1-5, with TRBD1 identical over 7 bases. The CDR3 runs to 14 residues. Germline CDR1 reads GTSNPN; CDR2 reads SVGIG (reference sequence). Unmatched junction bases numbered 3, after V lost 2 bases and J lost 2 bases. As DNA, the CDR3 is TGTGCCTGGAGTAAAGGGGGCCGCAATCAGCCCCAGCATTTT. It encodes CAWSKGGRNQPQHF.